This T cell receptor beta chain was observed in a study of tumor-infiltrating lymphocytes in oesophageal squamous cell carcinoma. Via MiXCR, TCRdb re-called the PCR reads, giving one row per CDR3 protein. The sample holds fewer than 20,000 distinct CDR3 sequences, 44% seen once. Trimming removed 3 bases from V and 1 base from J, with 12 bases in between. CDR3 size: 15 residues. Germline values: CDR1 ENHRY, CDR2 SYGVKD. This clonotype was recorded many times. The sequenced material came from blood. The rearrangement joins TRBV10-3 to TRBJ2-5; weak D call: TRBD1 (7 bases). The sequence derives from a female donor with esophageal squamous cell carcinoma. For the CDR3, the DNA is TGTGCCATCAGTGACAGGGGGGCCCTCCAAGAGACCCAGTACTTC. Translation: CAISDRGALQETQYF.